These 18 T cell receptor beta chains share one sample of origin, sequenced in a study of T cells in Graves' hyperthyroidism and ophthalmopathy. It was RNA transcripts that yielded the amplified TCR beta CDR3 regions. Carried out on the TCR CDR3, a first-round RT-PCR used the HTBI primer set. Each CDR3 protein gets one entry after TCRdb re-called the multiplex PCR reads with MiXCR. The data hold around 300,000 distinct CDR3 sequences, with under 30% observed a single time. The sequenced sample consisted of blood. These receptors originate from a middle-aged man with Graves' hyperthyroidism that later progressed to Graves' ophthalmopathy.

The gene calls are TRBV11-2 and TRBJ2-6; D uncertain. Trimming took off 8 bases at V and 0 bases at J, with 17 bases between the two ends. This CDR3 comprises 17 residues. Germline values: CDR1 SGHAT, CDR2 FQNNGV. CDR3 amino acids: CASHSGRTGSGANVLTF. CDR3 nucleotide sequence: TGTGCCAGCCATTCGGGCAGGACCGGCTCTGGGGCCAACGTCCTGACTTTC.

The table lists this clonotype with many counts. The chain links TRBV28 to TRBJ1-5; no definite D call. The V end lost 7 bases, the J end lost 3 bases, and 10 bases lay between the germline ends. CDR3 length: 13 residues. The germline CDR1 and CDR2 sequences are MDHEN and SYDVKM. CDR3 protein: CASTVQLNQPQHF. Written as DNA, the CDR3 is TGTGCCAGCACAGTCCAGCTCAATCAGCCCCAGCATTTT.

The sample holds many counts of this clonotype. V and J are TRBV24-1 and TRBJ1-2; the D is unclear. V lost 4 bases and J 3 bases, leaving 5 bases between the germline ends. This CDR3 is built from 12 residues. Germline CDR1 is KGHDR and CDR2 is SFDVKD. CDR3 nucleotides: TGTGCCACCAGTGAGCGCGACTATGGCTACACCTTC. This gives the protein CATSERDYGYTF.

This clonotype was counted many times. The chain couples TRBV4-2 to TRBJ2-5; 7 bases match TRBD2. The CDR3 is made up of 16 amino acids. CDR1 and CDR2 (germline): LGHNA, YNFKEQ. The V segment lost 4 bases and the J segment 4 bases; nucleotides outside the gene matches: 12. The CDR3: CASSRSSGLDGETQYF. The CDR3 DNA reads as TGTGCCAGCAGCCGATCTAGCGGACTCGATGGAGAGACCCAGTACTTC.

This clonotype was recorded at least ten times. This chain joins TRBV19 and TRBJ2-5; TRBD2 might be the D (6 bases). Germline CDR1 reads LNHDA; CDR2 reads SQIVND (reference sequence). The CDR3 is 13 residues long. Trimming removed 8 bases at V and 1 base at J, with 11 bases between. The CDR3 here is CASGQRAQETQYF. The CDR3 DNA reads as TGTGCCAGTGGCCAGCGGGCCCAAGAGACCCAGTACTTC.

This clonotype was recorded many times. A read error may be the cause here, since a much bigger clone is one base away. This chain links TRBV28 with TRBJ1-1; possibly TRBD1 for D (5 bases). V was cut by 6 bases and J by 3 bases, with 11 bases left in between. CDR1 is MDHEN and CDR2 is SYDVKM in the germline V gene. This CDR3 has 13 residues. CDR3 DNA sequence: TGTGCCAGCAGGGTACAGGATTACACTGAAGCTTTCTTT. Its translation: CASRVQDYTEAFF.

This clonotype showed up many times. The chain joins TRBV20-1 to TRBJ1-1; 7 bases map to TRBD1. The CDR3 is 13 amino acids. Losses at the gene ends were 6 bases for V and 3 bases for J; bases not matched to a gene: 7. The germline V gene encodes CDR1 DFQATT and CDR2 SNEGSKA (reference sequence). The chain's CDR3 is CSAARQGYTEAFF. The CDR3 nucleotides are TGCAGTGCCGCAAGACAGGGTTACACTGAAGCTTTCTTT.

The CDR3 region is CASSQGPGGQETQYF. The CDR3 DNA reads TGCGCCAGCAGCCAAGGTCCGGGAGGGCAAGAGACCCAGTACTTC. The rearrangement joins TRBV4-1 to TRBJ2-5; 8 nucleotides match TRBD2. The CDR3 covers 15 residues. The germline CDR1 and CDR2 sequences are MGHRA and YSYEKL. The junction had 3 bases not matched to a gene; V was cut back by 1 base and J by 2 bases.

This clonotype was recorded a few times. The chain links TRBV6-5 to TRBJ2-6, with D hard to call. The germline V gene has CDR1 MNHEY and CDR2 SVGAGI. This CDR3 contains 13 residues. V lost 2 bases to trimming and J lost 4 bases, with 3 bases between them. The CDR3 DNA reads as TGTGCCAGCAGTTACCTAGGGGCCAACGTCCTGACTTTC. This translates into CASSYLGANVLTF.

This clonotype has a count of ten or more. At one end the junction does not follow the germline gene, possibly because of a read error. The chain joins TRBV24-1 to TRBJ2-5, with D tentatively TRBD2 (6 bases). CDR1 and CDR2 from the germline V gene are KGHDR and SFDVKD. CDR3 length: 13 residues. CDR3 sequence reads: CATGGQPQKTQYF. The CDR3 bases are TGTGCCACCGGAGGGCAGCCCCAAAAGACCCAGTACTTC.

CDR3 sequence (DNA): TGTGCCAGCAGGTCGGAGACAGGGGGCACAGTGGAGCAGTACTTC. It specifies CASRSETGGTVEQYF. This sequence joins TRBV7-9 and TRBJ2-7; 10 bases fit TRBD1. Germline CDR1 is SEHNR and CDR2 is FQNEAQ (reference sequence). The CDR3 extends over 15 amino acids. V lost 6 bases to trimming and J lost 7 bases; unmatched junction nucleotides: 12.

This clonotype occurred many times. With a much larger clone just one base away, this may be a read error. The rearrangement joins TRBV9 to TRBJ1-2; no definite D call. Germline V gene lookup returns CDR1 SGDLS and CDR2 YYNGEE. The V gene lost 2 bases and the J gene lost 3 bases, with 5 bases spanning the gap. The CDR3 contains 12 residues. CDR3 in DNA: TGTGCCAGCAGCGTTGGGGACTATGGCTACACCTTC. It yields the protein CASSVGDYGYTF. The whole variable domain, remainder taken from reference TRBV9 and TRBJ1-2, is DSGVTQTPKHLITATGQRVTLRCSPRSGDLSVYWYQQSLDQGLQFLIQYYNGEERAKGNILERFSAQQFPDLHSELNLSSLELGDSALYFCASSVGDYGYTFGSGTRLTVV.

The rearrangement joins TRBV5-1 to TRBJ2-4; TRBD1 matches 7 bases. The CDR3 contains 15 residues. Trimming cost V 8 bases and J 1 base; bases outside gene matches: 9. The germline V gene encodes CDR1 SGHRS and CDR2 YFSETQ. The CDR3 DNA follows: TGCGCCAGTAACCTAGGGGGCTCTGCCAAAAACATTCAGTACTTC. It codes for CASNLGGSAKNIQYF.

This clonotype was detected many times. The rearrangement links TRBV28 to TRBJ1-1; 9 nucleotides agree with TRBD1. Germline values: CDR1 MDHEN, CDR2 SYDVKM. The CDR3 runs to 15 residues. V gave up 2 bases and J gave up 4 bases; unmatched junction bases: 5. CDR3 coding DNA: TGTGCCAGCAGTTTAAGGGGGACAGGGTCCACTGAAGCTTTCTTT. The encoded protein is CASSLRGTGSTEAFF.

This clonotype was counted at least ten times. The chain recombines TRBV7-2 with TRBJ1-1; no definite D call. This CDR3 comprises 15 residues. Germline V gives CDR1 SGHTA, CDR2 FQGNSA. Trimming removed 5 bases from V and 4 bases from J, with 17 bases in between. The CDR3 region has the DNA TGTGCCAGCAGCGCTCATGGGCCCTCTCCCACTGAAGCTTTCTTT. It translates to CASSAHGPSPTEAFF.

The chain employs TRBV12-3 or TRBV12-4 and TRBJ1-6, with 7 nucleotides matching TRBD1. The CDR3 has 16 amino acids. V lost 2 bases to trimming and J lost 9 bases; unmatched junction nucleotides: 10. The CDR3 sequence is CASSLFSGGTGSPLHF. The CDR3 DNA is TGTGCCAGCAGTTTATTTTCAGGGGGTACGGGTTCACCCCTCCACTTT.

This clonotype has at least ten counts. V is TRBV19 and J is TRBJ1-2; D possibly corresponds to TRBD1 (5 bases). The CDR3 has 14 amino acids. Trimming took off 7 bases at V and 0 bases at J, with 12 bases between the two ends. Germline CDR1 and CDR2: LNHDA and SQIVND (reference sequence). The CDR3 DNA is TGTGCCAGTAACGGGGCCCTCTCTAACTATGGCTACACCTTC. This codes for CASNGALSNYGYTF.

This clonotype has ten or more counts. The chain links TRBV5-1 to TRBJ2-3; D is undetermined. V dropped 4 bases and J dropped 1 base, with 7 bases sitting between them. The CDR3 runs to 13 residues. Germline V gene sequence: CDR1 SGHRS, CDR2 YFSETQ. In DNA, the CDR3 is TGCGCCAGCAGCGCAAGAGGCACAGATACGCAGTATTTT. It codes for CASSARGTDTQYF. The variable domain in full, completed from reference TRBV5-1 and TRBJ2-3, reads KAGVTQTPRYLIKTRGQQVTLSCSPISGHRSVSWYQQTPGQGLQFLFEYFSETQRNKGNFPGRFSGRQFSNSRSEMNVSTLELGDSALYLCASSARGTDTQYFGPGTRLTVL.